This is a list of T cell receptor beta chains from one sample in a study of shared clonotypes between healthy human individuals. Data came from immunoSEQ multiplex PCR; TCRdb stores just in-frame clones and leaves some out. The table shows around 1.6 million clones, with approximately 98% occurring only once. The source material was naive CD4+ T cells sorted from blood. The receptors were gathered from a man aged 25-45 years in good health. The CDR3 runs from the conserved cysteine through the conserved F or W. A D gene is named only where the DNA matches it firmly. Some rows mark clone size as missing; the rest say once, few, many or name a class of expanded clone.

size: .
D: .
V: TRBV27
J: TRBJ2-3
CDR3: CASRLGGGTDTQYF
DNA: TGTGCCAGCAGACTGGGAGGAGGCACAGATACGCAGTATTTT

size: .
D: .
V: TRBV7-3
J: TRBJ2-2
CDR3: CASSPKRKGSGELFF
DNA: TGTGCCAGCAGCCCAAAGCGGAAGGGTTCCGGGGAGCTGTTTTTT

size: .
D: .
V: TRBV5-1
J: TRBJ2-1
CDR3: CASSLGNEQFF
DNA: TGCGCCAGCAGCCTTGGGAATGAGCAGTTCTTC

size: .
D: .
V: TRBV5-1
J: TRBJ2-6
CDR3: CASSLGQGNSGANVLTF
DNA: TGCGCCAGCAGCTTGGGGCAGGGGAACTCTGGGGCCAACGTCCTGACTTTC

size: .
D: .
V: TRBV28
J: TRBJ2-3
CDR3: CASSLGGQGTDTQYF
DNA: TGTGCCAGCAGTTTGGGTGGGCAGGGCACAGATACGCAGTATTTT

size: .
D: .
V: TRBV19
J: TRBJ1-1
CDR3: CASSMKGNTEAFF
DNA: TGTGCCAGTAGTATGAAAGGGAACACTGAAGCTTTCTTT

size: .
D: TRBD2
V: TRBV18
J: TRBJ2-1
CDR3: CASSPGLAGGLDEQFF
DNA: TGTGCCAGCTCACCAGGGCTAGCGGGAGGGCTGGATGAGCAGTTCTTC

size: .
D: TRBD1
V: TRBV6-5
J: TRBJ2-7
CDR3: CASSRGRGYEQYF
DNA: TGTGCCAGCTCAAGGGGGCGCGGGTACGAGCAGTACTTC

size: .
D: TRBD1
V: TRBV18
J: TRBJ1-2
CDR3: CASSPTQGGVANYGYTF
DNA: TGTGCCAGCTCACCCACGCAGGGGGGAGTCGCTAACTATGGCTACACCTTC

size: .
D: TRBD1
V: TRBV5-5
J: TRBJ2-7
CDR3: CASSFASDRSSYEQYF
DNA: TGTGCCAGCAGCTTCGCCTCGGACAGGAGCTCCTACGAGCAGTACTTC

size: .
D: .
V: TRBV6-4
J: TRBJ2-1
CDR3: CASSLKGLGYNEQFF
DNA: TGTGCCAGCAGTCTGAAAGGTTTAGGGTACAATGAGCAGTTCTTC

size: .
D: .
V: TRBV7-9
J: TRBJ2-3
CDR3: CASSLAQGWGGDTQYF
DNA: TGTGCCAGCAGCTTAGCGCAGGGATGGGGTGGAGATACGCAGTATTTT

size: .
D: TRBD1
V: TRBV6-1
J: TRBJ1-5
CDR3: CASSESRTGRQPQHF
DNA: TGTGCCAGCAGTGAATCTCGGACAGGGAGGCAGCCCCAGCATTTT

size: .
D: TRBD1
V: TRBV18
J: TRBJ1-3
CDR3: CASSPLDRGLSGNTIYF
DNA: TGTGCCAGCTCACCCTTGGACAGGGGACTCTCTGGAAACACCATATATTTT

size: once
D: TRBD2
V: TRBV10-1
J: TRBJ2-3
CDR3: CASSKGLATSTDTQYF
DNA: TGCGCCAGCAGTAAAGGACTAGCGACTAGCACAGATACGCAGTATTTT

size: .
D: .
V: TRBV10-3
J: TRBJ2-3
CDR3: CAISEIVPDTQYF
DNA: TGTGCCATCAGTGAGATAGTCCCAGATACGCAGTATTTT

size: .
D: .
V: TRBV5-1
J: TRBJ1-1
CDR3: CASSWTMNTEAFF
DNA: TGCGCCAGCAGCTGGACAATGAACACTGAAGCTTTCTTT

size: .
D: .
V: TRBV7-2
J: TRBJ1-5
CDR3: CASSLGGLHSNQPQHF
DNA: TGTGCCAGCAGCTTAGGGGGGTTACATAGCAATCAGCCCCAGCATTTT

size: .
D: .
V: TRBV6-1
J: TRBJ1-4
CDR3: CASSEFLEKLFF
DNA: TGTGCCAGCAGTGAATTCCTTGAAAAACTGTTTTTT

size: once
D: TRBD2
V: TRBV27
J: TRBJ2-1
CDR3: CASSLLGLDYNEQFF
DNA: TGTGCCAGCAGTTTATTGGGACTAGACTACAATGAGCAGTTCTTC

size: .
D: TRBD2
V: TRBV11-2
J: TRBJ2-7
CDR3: CASSPLAGGPRYEQYF
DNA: TGTGCCAGCAGCCCACTAGCGGGAGGGCCTCGGTACGAGCAGTACTTC

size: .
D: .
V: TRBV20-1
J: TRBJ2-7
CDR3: CSARWSYEQYF
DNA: TGCAGTGCTAGATGGTCCTACGAGCAGTACTTC

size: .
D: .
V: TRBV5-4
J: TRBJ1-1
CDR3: CASSSPPQGNTEAFF
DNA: TGTGCCAGCAGCTCCCCGCCTCAGGGGAACACTGAAGCTTTCTTT

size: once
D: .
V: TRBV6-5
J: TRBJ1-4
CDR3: CASRYTSGEKLFF
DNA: TGTGCCAGCAGATACACCTCAGGGGAAAAACTGTTTTTT

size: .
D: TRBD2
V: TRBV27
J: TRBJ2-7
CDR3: CASTGLAELGSQEQYF
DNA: TGTGCCAGCACTGGACTAGCGGAACTCGGGAGTCAGGAGCAGTACTTC

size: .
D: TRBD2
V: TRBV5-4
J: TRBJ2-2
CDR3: CASSSTSGNTGELFF
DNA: TGTGCCAGCAGCTCGACTAGCGGGAACACCGGGGAGCTGTTTTTT

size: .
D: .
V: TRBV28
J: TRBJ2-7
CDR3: CASEGGSSYEQYF
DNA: TGTGCCAGCGAAGGTGGGTCCTCCTACGAGCAGTACTTC

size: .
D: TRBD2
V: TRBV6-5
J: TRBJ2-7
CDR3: CASSSRERNEQYF
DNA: TGTGCCAGCAGTTCGCGGGAGAGGAACGAGCAGTACTTC

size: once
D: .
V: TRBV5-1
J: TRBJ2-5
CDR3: CASSWGLRGQETQYF
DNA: TGCGCCAGCAGCTGGGGGTTACGGGGACAAGAGACCCAGTACTTC

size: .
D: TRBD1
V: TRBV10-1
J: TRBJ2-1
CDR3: CASSGSGTGGRGEQFF
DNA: TGCGCCAGCAGCGGGTCCGGGACAGGGGGACGTGGTGAGCAGTTCTTC

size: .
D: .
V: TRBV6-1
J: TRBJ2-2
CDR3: CASSALTGGGELFF
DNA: TGTGCCAGCAGTGCCCTGACTGGCGGCGGGGAGCTGTTTTTT

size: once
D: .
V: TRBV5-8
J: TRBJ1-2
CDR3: CASSPRGAHGYTF
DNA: TGTGCCAGCAGCCCCCGGGGCGCCCATGGCTACACCTTC

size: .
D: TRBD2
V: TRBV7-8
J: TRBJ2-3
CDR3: CASSPRLAGTSSHTQYF
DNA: TGTGCCAGCAGCCCCCGACTAGCGGGTACCTCCTCGCATACGCAGTATTTT

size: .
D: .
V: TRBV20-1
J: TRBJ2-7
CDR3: CSAASSYEQYF
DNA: TGCAGTGCGGCGAGCTCCTACGAGCAGTACTTC

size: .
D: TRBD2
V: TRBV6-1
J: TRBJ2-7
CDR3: CASSESVLQSGIEQYF
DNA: TGTGCCAGCAGTGAATCGGTACTTCAGAGCGGGATCGAGCAGTACTTC

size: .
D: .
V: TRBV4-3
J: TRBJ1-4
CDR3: CASSHLYREGEKLFF
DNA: TGCGCCAGCAGCCATCTGTACAGGGAAGGTGAAAAACTGTTTTTT

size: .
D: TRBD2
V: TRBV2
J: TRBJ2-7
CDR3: CASSVDPSGSSYEQYF
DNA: TGTGCCAGCAGTGTCGATCCTAGCGGGAGTTCGTACGAGCAGTACTTC

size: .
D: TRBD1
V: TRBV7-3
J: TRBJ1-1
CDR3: CASSATGGNTEAFF
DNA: TGTGCCAGCAGCGCCACAGGGGGGAACACTGAAGCTTTCTTT

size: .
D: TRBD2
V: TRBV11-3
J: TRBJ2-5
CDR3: CASSLTSGRDKTQYF
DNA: TGTGCCAGCAGCTTAACAAGCGGGAGGGACAAGACCCAGTACTTC

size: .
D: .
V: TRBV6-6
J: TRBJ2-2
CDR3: CASSYSSSGDDGELFF
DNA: TGTGCCAGCAGTTACTCGAGTTCGGGAGACGACGGGGAGCTGTTTTTT

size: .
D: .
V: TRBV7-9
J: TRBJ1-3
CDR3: CASSSTRGGFGNTIYF
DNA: TGTGCCAGCAGCTCCACCCGGGGGGGGTTTGGAAACACCATATATTTT

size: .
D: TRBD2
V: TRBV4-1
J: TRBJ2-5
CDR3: CASSPRSGRAPFETQYF
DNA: TGCGCCAGCAGCCCCCGCAGCGGGAGGGCCCCTTTCGAGACCCAGTACTTC

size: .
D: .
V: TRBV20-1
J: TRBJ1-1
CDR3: CSGSRGDEAFF
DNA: TGCAGTGGCTCCAGGGGCGATGAAGCTTTCTTT

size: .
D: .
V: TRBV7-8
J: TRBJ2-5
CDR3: CASSIPQGEHQETQYF
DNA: TGTGCCAGCAGCATACCCCAGGGAGAGCACCAAGAGACCCAGTACTTC

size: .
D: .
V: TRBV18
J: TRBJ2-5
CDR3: CASSPQPQETQYF
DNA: TGTGCCAGCTCACCACAGCCCCAAGAGACCCAGTACTTC

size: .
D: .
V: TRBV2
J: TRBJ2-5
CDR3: CASSESKYQETQYF
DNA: TGTGCCAGCAGTGAGTCTAAGTACCAAGAGACCCAGTACTTC

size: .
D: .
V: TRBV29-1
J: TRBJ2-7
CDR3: CSVRPSVEQYF
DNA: TGCAGCGTGAGACCCTCTGTCGAGCAGTACTTC

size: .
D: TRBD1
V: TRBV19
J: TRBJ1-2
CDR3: CASSEGQGYGYTF
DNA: TGTGCCAGTAGCGAGGGACAGGGGTATGGCTACACCTTC

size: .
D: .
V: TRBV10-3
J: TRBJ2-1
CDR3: CANSGAPSYNEQFF
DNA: TGTGCCAACTCGGGAGCCCCATCCTACAATGAGCAGTTCTTC

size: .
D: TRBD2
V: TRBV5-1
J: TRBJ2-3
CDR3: CASSLVPTSGSTDTQYF
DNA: TGCGCCAGCAGCTTGGTCCCGACTAGCGGGAGCACAGATACGCAGTATTTT

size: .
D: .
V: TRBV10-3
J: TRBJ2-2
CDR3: CAISEQGRGLNTGELFF
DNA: TGTGCCATCAGTGAACAGGGGAGGGGGCTTAACACCGGGGAGCTGTTTTTT

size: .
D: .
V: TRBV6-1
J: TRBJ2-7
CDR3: CASSDRDDSYEQYF
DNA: TGTGCCAGCAGTGACCGGGACGACTCCTACGAGCAGTACTTC

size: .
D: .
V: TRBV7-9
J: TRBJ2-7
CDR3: CASSPVLGIYEQYF
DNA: TGTGCCAGCAGCCCCGTGCTAGGGATCTACGAGCAGTACTTC

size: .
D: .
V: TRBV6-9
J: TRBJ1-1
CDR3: CASRYRVVAEAFF
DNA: TGTGCCAGCAGATATCGGGTTGTTGCTGAAGCTTTCTTT

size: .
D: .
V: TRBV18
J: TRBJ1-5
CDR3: CASSYQGYQPQHF
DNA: TGTGCCAGCTCTTACCAGGGGTATCAGCCCCAGCATTTT

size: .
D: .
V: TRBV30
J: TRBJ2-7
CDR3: CAWGDSAYEQYF
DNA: TGTGCCTGGGGTGACAGTGCTTACGAGCAGTACTTC

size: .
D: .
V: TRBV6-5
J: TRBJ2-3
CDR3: CASTRSDTQYF
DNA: TGTGCCAGCACTAGGTCAGATACGCAGTATTTT

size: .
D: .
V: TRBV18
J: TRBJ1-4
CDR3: CASSQGAAQEKLFF
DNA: TGTGCCAGCTCACAAGGGGCCGCGCAGGAAAAACTGTTTTTT

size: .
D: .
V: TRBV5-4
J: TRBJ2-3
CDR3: CASSLEVPFSTDTQYF
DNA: TGTGCCAGCAGCTTGGAGGTACCCTTTAGCACAGATACGCAGTATTTT